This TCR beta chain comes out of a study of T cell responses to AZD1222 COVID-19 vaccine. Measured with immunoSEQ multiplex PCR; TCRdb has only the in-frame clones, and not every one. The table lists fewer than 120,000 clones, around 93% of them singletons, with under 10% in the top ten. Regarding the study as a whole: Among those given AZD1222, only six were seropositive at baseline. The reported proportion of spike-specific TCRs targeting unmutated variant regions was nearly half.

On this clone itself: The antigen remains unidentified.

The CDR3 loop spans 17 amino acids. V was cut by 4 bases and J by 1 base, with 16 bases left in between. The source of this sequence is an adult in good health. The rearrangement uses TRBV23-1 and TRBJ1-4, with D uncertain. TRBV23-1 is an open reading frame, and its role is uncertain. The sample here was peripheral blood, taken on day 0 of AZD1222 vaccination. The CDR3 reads CASSPPSGSGTNEKLFF. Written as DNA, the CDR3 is TGCGCCAGCAGTCCCCCCTCAGGATCGGGAACTAATGAAAAACTGTTTTTT.